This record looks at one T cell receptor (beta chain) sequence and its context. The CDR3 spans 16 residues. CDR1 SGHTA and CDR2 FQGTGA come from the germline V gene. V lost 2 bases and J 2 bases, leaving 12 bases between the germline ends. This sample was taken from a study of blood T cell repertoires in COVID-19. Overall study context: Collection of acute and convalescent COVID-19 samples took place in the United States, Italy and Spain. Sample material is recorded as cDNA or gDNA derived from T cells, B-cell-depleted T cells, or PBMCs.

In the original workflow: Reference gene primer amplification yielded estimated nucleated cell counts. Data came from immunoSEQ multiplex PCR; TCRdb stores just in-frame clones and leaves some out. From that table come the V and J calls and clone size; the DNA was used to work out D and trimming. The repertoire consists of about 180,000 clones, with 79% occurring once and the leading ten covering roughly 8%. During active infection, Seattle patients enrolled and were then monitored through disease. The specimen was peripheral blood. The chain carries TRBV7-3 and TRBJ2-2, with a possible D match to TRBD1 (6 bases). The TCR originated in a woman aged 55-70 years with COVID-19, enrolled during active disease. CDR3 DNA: TGTGCCAGCAGCTTAGAGGGACAACCTAACACCGGGGAGCTGTTTTTT. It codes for CASSLEGQPNTGELFF.